The 12 T cell receptor beta chains listed next were all sequenced from one sample in a study of tumor-infiltrating lymphocytes in oesophageal squamous cell carcinoma. Via MiXCR, TCRdb re-called the PCR reads, giving one row per CDR3 protein. The data show around 12,000 distinct CDR3 sequences, 55% seen once. The sequenced material came from esophageal tumor tissue. Every receptor here comes from a female donor with esophageal squamous cell carcinoma.

This rearrangement joins TRBV28 to TRBJ2-3; maybe TRBD1 (6 bases). The J call may not be correct, given that the DNA end is closer to TRBJ2-1. CDR3 size: 15 residues. Germline V gene data show CDR1 as MDHEN and CDR2 as SYDVKM. The CDR3 nucleotides are TGTGCCAGCAGCAAAGGGGGTTCGACCTACAATGAGCAGTTCTTC. The encoded protein is CASSKGGSTYNEQFF.

At least ten counts were recorded for this clonotype. This chain connects TRBV7-8 to TRBJ2-7; D possibly corresponds to TRBD1 (5 bases). This CDR3 contains 14 residues. From germline, CDR1 is SGHVS and CDR2 FQNEAQ. Trimming removed 1 base from V and 3 bases from J, with 10 bases in between. CDR3 sequence reads: CASSLGPGNYEQYF. The CDR3, as DNA: TGTGCCAGCAGCTTAGGGCCAGGGAACTACGAGCAGTACTTC.

The rearrangement joins TRBV7-4 to TRBJ2-3; a weak D match, TRBD1 (5 bases). The J call is uncertain, as TRBJ1-1 better fits the DNA end. The CDR3 has 13 amino acids. Germline CDR1 is SGHVT and CDR2 is SQSDAQ. In DNA form, the CDR3 reads TGTGCCAGCAGCTCGGGGGGGATCACTGAAGCTTTCTTT. As protein: CASSSGGITEAFF.

V usage is TRBV7-2 and J usage is TRBJ2-3, with 9 bases that match TRBD2. Germline V CDR1 and CDR2: SGHTA, FQGNSA. There are 18 residues in the CDR3. The J segment lost 0 bases and the V segment lost 5 bases, leaving 12 bases of the junction unmatched. CDR3 protein: CASSRRGGGYSSTDTQYF. The CDR3 DNA reads TGTGCCAGCAGCCGTCGCGGGGGGGGCTATTCTAGCACAGATACGCAGTATTTT.

There are many counts of this clonotype. This sequence may be a read error, since a much larger clone differs from it by one base. The CDR3 loop reads CASSTGLAETYNEQYF. CDR3 DNA sequence: TGTGCCAGCAGTACCGGACTAGCGGAAACCTACAATGAGCAGTACTTC. This sequence joins TRBV27 and TRBJ2-5; TRBD2 matches 10 bases. The CDR3 length is 16 residues. Germline-derived CDR1 and CDR2 are MNHEY and SMNVEV (reference sequence). The junction had 17 bases not matched to a gene; V was cut back by 5 bases and J by 11 bases.

This clonotype occurred a few times. The V and J genes are TRBV7-2 and TRBJ1-5; D unresolved. CDR1 and CDR2 from the germline V gene are SGHTA and FQGNSA. The CDR3 contains 15 residues. Trimming pared 2 bases from V and 1 base from J, leaving 9 bases between. CDR3 nucleotide sequence: TGTGCCAGCAGCTTATCTTGGGTCAGCAATCAGCCCCAGCATTTT. This codes for CASSLSWVSNQPQHF.

As regards this clonotype: The DNA is omitted, as the CDR3 cannot be located on it reliably, and the CDR3 follows TCRdb's listing. The chain employs TRBV7-5 and TRBJ2-1. TRBV7-5 is a known pseudogene. The CDR3 extends over 15 residues, inclusive of both ends. The CDR3 is CISVPAASGYNEQFF.

Of note for this clonotype: A junction boundary mismatches the germline segment, possibly from a read error. The rearrangement links TRBV7-2 to TRBJ2-1; the D gene is possibly TRBD1 (6 bases). Germline V gene data show CDR1 as SGHTA and CDR2 as FQGNSA. There are 17 residues in the CDR3. CDR3 sequence: CASSLEPGQSRGLTLHF. The CDR3 DNA reads TGTGCCAGCAGCTTAGAACCCGGACAGAGCCGCGGACTCACCCTCCACTTC.

V and J are TRBV18 and TRBJ1-3; D call uncertain. V was trimmed by 3 bases and J by 6 bases, leaving 12 bases between them. Germline assignment: CDR1 KGHSH and CDR2 LQKENI. The CDR3 covers 14 residues. CDR3 nucleotides: TGTGCCAGCTCACCCCCTAGCAGCCTAAACACCATATATTTT. Translated: CASSPPSSLNTIYF.

Note on this clonotype: This is likely a read error, given that the CDR3 carries no conserved phenylalanine or tryptophan at its end. No DNA is shown, since the ends of the CDR3 on it are uncertain; the CDR3 is the one TCRdb lists. The rearrangement links TRBV7-9 to TRBJ2-3; the listed D gene, TRBD1, was not tested against the DNA. The germline gives CDR1 SEHNR, CDR2 FQNEAQ (reference sequence). The CDR3 is 17 amino acids long, termini counted. The CDR3 spells CASSLGGQTYNEQFFGR.

The CDR3 sequence is CASSFRASGRSSYNEQFF. The DNA for the CDR3 is TGTGCCAGCAGCTTTCGCGCGAGCGGGAGGAGCTCCTACAATGAGCAGTTCTTC. The chain combines TRBV7-2 with TRBJ2-1; TRBD2 matches at 9 bases. The CDR3 loop spans 18 amino acids. Germline-derived CDR1 and CDR2 are SGHTA and FQGNSA. V shed 3 bases and J 0 bases; nucleotides not matched to a gene: 9.

This rearrangement joins TRBV3-1 to TRBJ2-1; D perhaps matches TRBD1 (5 bases). Trimming pared 6 bases from V and 6 bases from J, leaving 9 bases between. This CDR3 is built from 12 residues. CDR1 and CDR2 (germline): LGHDT, YNNKEL (reference sequence). The CDR3, as DNA: TGTGCCAGCAGGGGGCCGGTCAATGAGCAGTTCTTC. Its protein is CASRGPVNEQFF.